This T cell receptor beta chain was sequenced during a study of cytomegalovirus exposure and HLA in healthy donors. Findings of the study overall: The listing of roughly 160 TCR beta chains classed them as cytomegalovirus-associated.

Data came from immunoSEQ multiplex PCR; TCRdb stores just in-frame clones and leaves some out. The data show about 160,000 clones, with 86% seen just once and about 5.8% held by the top ten. The donors formed part of the approximately 120-subject validation cohort, distinct from the roughly 620-subject first cohort. Turning to this clone: Its specificity is unknown.

The receptor was isolated from a woman aged 25 to 39 in good health and CMV-seronegative. Sequenced input: PBMCs.

The CDR3 region has the DNA TGTGCCAGCTCACCATCCGAGAACACTGAAGCTTTCTTT. This translates into CASSPSENTEAFF. This chain connects TRBV18 to TRBJ1-1; D not certain. There are 13 residues in the CDR3. The germline V gene has CDR1 KGHSH and CDR2 LQKENI. The V end lost 2 bases, the J end lost 1 base, and 5 bases lay between the germline ends.